Below are 16 T cell receptor beta chains sequenced from a single sample in a study of T cell repertoires in cytomegalovirus infection. These TCRs' antigens remain unknown. Via MiXCR, TCRdb re-called the reads, giving one row per CDR3 protein. The sample lists 250,000 to 300,000 distinct CDR3 sequences, roughly a fifth seen once, with around 20% in the top ten. The material was cultured PBMCs, obtained from culture after CMV antigen stimulation. Receptors were obtained from a human donor in good health (CMV status not recorded). Some clones in this sample may be carry-over from other donors' samples.

The chain couples TRBV7-3 to TRBJ2-5; no clear D. Germline V gives CDR1 SGHTA, CDR2 FQGTGA. V dropped 2 bases and J dropped 3 bases, with 7 bases sitting between them. This CDR3 region has 13 residues. The chain's CDR3 is CASSLLHEETQYF. CDR3 DNA: TGTGCCAGCAGCTTACTACACGAAGAGACCCAGTACTTC.

This clonotype was observed a handful of times. The chain combines TRBV6-6 with TRBJ2-7, with D maybe TRBD1 (6 bases). The CDR3 is made up of 14 amino acids. CDR1 is MNHNY, CDR2 SVGAGI, per germline (reference sequence). V was clipped by 6 bases and J by 1 base, with 13 bases between them. The CDR3 DNA follows: TGTGCCAGCAGCGACCGGGACACTTCCTACGAGCAGTACTTC. It codes for CASSDRDTSYEQYF.

The chain combines TRBV29-1 with TRBJ1-1; maybe TRBD1 (5 bases). The CDR3 contains 15 residues. Trimming took 6 bases from V and 2 from J, leaving 19 bases between them. From germline, CDR1 is SQVTM and CDR2 ANQGSEA. The chain's CDR3 is CSVPPWGLFNTEAFF. The CDR3 DNA reads TGCAGCGTCCCTCCCTGGGGCCTATTCAACACTGAAGCTTTCTTT.

This clonotype showed up many times. This sequence joins TRBV18 and TRBJ2-5; 10 bases align to TRBD1. CDR3 size: 14 residues. With V trimmed by 2 bases and J by 7 bases, 4 bases remained unmatched. Germline V gene lookup returns CDR1 KGHSH and CDR2 LQKENI. Written as DNA, the CDR3 is TGTGCCAGCTCACCAGACAGGGGGCAGGCGACCCAGTACTTC. It encodes CASSPDRGQATQYF.

This clonotype was found a few times. This chain joins TRBV6-2 or TRBV6-3 and TRBJ2-1, with 7 nucleotides matching TRBD2. With V trimmed by 8 bases and J by 3 bases, 7 bases remained unmatched. Germline loops: CDR1 MNHEY, CDR2 SVGEGT. This CDR3 has 14 residues. CDR3 nucleotide sequence: TGTGCCAGCGGAGGCGGGAGTTACTACAATGAGCAGTTCTTC. Protein sequence: CASGGGSYYNEQFF.

A single count supports this clonotype. The rearrangement uses TRBV7-3 and TRBJ2-1; 8 nucleotides align to TRBD2. Germline V gives CDR1 SGHTA, CDR2 FQGTGA. This CDR3 spans 19 amino acids. J was trimmed by 1 base and V by 0 bases; bases with no gene match: 11. The CDR3 coding sequence is TGTGCCAGCAGCTTAACGAAGGGGAGCGGGAGCACTTCCTACAATGAGCAGTTCTTC. It yields the protein CASSLTKGSGSTSYNEQFF.

The table lists this clonotype with many counts. This rearrangement joins TRBV11-3 to TRBJ1-1; 9 bases are shared with TRBD1. The ends lost 1 base at V and 11 bases at J; junction bases unmatched: 5. The germline V gene encodes CDR1 SGHNT and CDR2 YENEEA. This CDR3 is built from 13 residues. CDR3 in amino acids: CASSLGDREDAFF. The CDR3 nucleotides read TGTGCCAGCAGCTTAGGGGACAGGGAGGACGCTTTCTTT.

This clonotype was detected a few times. The rearrangement links TRBV18 to TRBJ2-5, with D hard to call. CDR3 length: 13 residues. Per germline, CDR1 KGHSH and CDR2 LQKENI. V lost 4 bases to trimming and J lost 2 bases, with 8 bases between them. The CDR3 sequence is CASSQQSQETQYF. DNA of the CDR3: TGTGCCAGCTCACAACAGAGTCAAGAGACCCAGTACTTC.

V gene TRBV30 combines with J gene TRBJ1-1; D unclear. The CDR3 is made up of 13 amino acids. V gave up 3 bases and J gave up 3 bases, with 11 bases separating them. Per the germline V gene, CDR1 is GTSNPN and CDR2 is SVGIG (reference sequence). CDR3 sequence: CAWRWTGYTEAFF. The CDR3 DNA follows: TGTGCCTGGAGATGGACTGGGTACACTGAAGCTTTCTTT.

The V call is TRBV11-2, the J call TRBJ2-4, with D perhaps TRBD1 or TRBD2 (5 bases each). The V gene's germline CDR1 is SGHAT and CDR2 FQNNGV. The CDR3 spans 12 residues. Trimming removed 7 bases from V and 8 bases from J, with 12 bases in between. CDR3 nucleotide sequence: TGTGCCAGCACCTGGGGGTCCGACATTCAGTACTTC. Translation: CASTWGSDIQYF.

CDR3 nucleotides: TGTGCCAGCAGCTTGGCTTTGACCAACACTGAAGCTTTCTTT. It codes for CASSLALTNTEAFF. This sequence joins TRBV5-4 and TRBJ1-1; D gene uncertain. The CDR3 is 14 residues long. Germline CDR1 reads SGHNT; CDR2 reads YYREEE (reference sequence). V lost 0 bases and J 2 bases, leaving 8 bases between the germline ends.

This clonotype was detected only a few times. This sequence joins TRBV12-3 or TRBV12-4 and TRBJ2-3; possible D gene TRBD2, 6 bases. The CDR3 is 13 amino acids. V dropped 5 bases and J dropped 4 bases, with 10 bases sitting between them. CDR3 sequence: CASSADYADTQYF. The CDR3 DNA follows: TGTGCCAGCAGTGCGGACTACGCAGATACGCAGTATTTT.

This sequence joins TRBV4-3 and TRBJ1-6; D uncertain. Germline CDR1 and CDR2: LGHNA and YSLEER. There are 15 residues in the CDR3. The V and J ends lost 0 bases and 9 bases respectively, with 12 bases between them. The chain's CDR3 is CASSQDALGISPLHF. DNA of the CDR3: TGCGCCAGCAGCCAAGACGCTCTGGGAATTTCACCCCTCCACTTT.

The V call is TRBV12-3 or TRBV12-4, the J call TRBJ2-1; possible D gene TRBD1, 5 bases. The CDR3 extends over 15 amino acids. Trimming left V 7 bases short and J 2 bases short, with 15 bases between. CDR3 coding DNA: TGTGCCAGCAAAACAGGCGTTTTCACCTACAATGAGCAGTTCTTC. Amino acids: CASKTGVFTYNEQFF.

The chain employs TRBV29-1 and TRBJ1-1; D perhaps matches TRBD1 (6 bases). The germline V gene has CDR1 SQVTM and CDR2 ANQGSEA. The CDR3 is made up of 12 amino acids. This CDR3 is CSSLEGGTEAFF. The CDR3 DNA sequence: TGCTCCTCCTTGGAGGGGGGCACTGAAGCTTTCTTT.

This clonotype was seen ten or more times. The chain employs TRBV7-3 and TRBJ2-2, with D tentatively TRBD1 or TRBD2 (6 bases each). The V and J ends lost 5 bases and 5 bases respectively, with 15 bases between them. The germline CDR1 and CDR2 sequences are SGHTA and FQGTGA. CDR3 size: 15 residues. CDR3 residues: CASSPGGAQTGELFF. CDR3 in DNA: TGTGCCAGCAGCCCCGGGGGCGCTCAGACCGGGGAGCTGTTTTTT. The full variable domain, its missing parts supplied by reference TRBV7-3 and TRBJ2-2, is GAGVSQTPSNKVTEKGKYVELRCDPISGHTALYWYRQSLGQGPEFLIYFQGTGAADDSGLPNDRFFAVRPEGSVSTLKIQRTERGDSAVYLCASSPGGAQTGELFFGEGSRLTVL.